Listed below are T cell receptor beta chains from one sample, sequenced in a study of blood T cells in healthy people across ages. TCRdb re-derived calls from the 5' RACE reads in MiXCR, one entry per CDR3 protein. The sample has 1.5 million or so distinct CDR3 sequences, approximately 42% seen once. The sample was blood. These receptors were obtained from a woman aged 18 to 35 in good health. Both conserved end residues are part of each CDR3. The D gene is left open where the match is weak. The listing skips clone size in some rows; elsewhere it reads once, few, many or a size class.

TRBJ1-5 | - | 13 | TRBV27 | - | TGTGCCAGCAGTTTGATTGGCCCCCAGCCCCAGCATTTT | CASSLIGPQPQHF
TRBJ2-7 | - | 11 | TRBV11-2 | - | TGTGCCAGTACAACAGGAGACGAGCAGTACTTC | CASTTGDEQYF
TRBJ1-4 | TRBD1 | 14 | TRBV27 | once | TGTGCCAGCAGCCCCGACAGGGAGAATGAAAAACTGTTTTTT | CASSPDRENEKLFF
TRBJ1-2 | - | 15 | TRBV24-1 | - | TGTGCCTCTTCACCAGGACCCACTCTGGAAGACGGCTACACCTTC | CASSPGPTLEDGYTF
TRBJ1-6 | - | 13 | TRBV27 | few | TGTGCCAGCGGGGCCCTCCCCGATTCACCCCTCCACTTT | CASGALPDSPLHF
TRBJ2-1 | TRBD2 | 19 | TRBV20-1 | - | TGCAGTGCTAGAGATCCCGGGCTAGCGGGGGGGAGATCCTACAATGAGCAGTTCTTC | CSARDPGLAGGRSYNEQFF
TRBJ2-1 | - | 17 | TRBV11-2 | few | TGTGCCAGCAGCCTGCCGGGATGGCTAGCCGTTGGGAATGAGCAGTTCTTC | CASSLPGWLAVGNEQFF
TRBJ2-1 | - | 17 | TRBV4-3 | many | TGCGCCAGCAGCCAAGATACCGCAGTAGTGTCCTACAATGAGCAGTTCTTC | CASSQDTAVVSYNEQFF
TRBJ1-1 | - | 14 | TRBV12-3/TRBV12-4 | - | TGTGCCAGCAGCCTTCAAATCGGGTACACTGAAGCTTTCTTT | CASSLQIGYTEAFF
TRBJ1-1 | TRBD1 | 15 | TRBV7-6 | - | TGTGCCAGCAGCCCCCAGACAGGGGGGCTCACTGAAGCTTTCTTT | CASSPQTGGLTEAFF
TRBJ1-4 | - | 13 | TRBV5-1 | many | TGCGCCAGCAGCTTCCGGACAGATGAAAAACTGTTTTTT | CASSFRTDEKLFF
TRBJ1-2 | TRBD1 | 15 | TRBV6-5 | - | TGTGCCAGCAGCGATTCTAGGACAGGGGCGTATGGCTACACCTTC | CASSDSRTGAYGYTF
TRBJ2-1 | - | 12 | TRBV24-1 | few | TGTGCCACCGGGGTGCCGAACAATGAGCAGTTCTTC | CATGVPNNEQFF
TRBJ2-3 | - | 16 | TRBV21-1 | few | TGTGCCAGCAGCAAAGACAACAGGGGCTTCACAGATACGCAGTATTTT | CASSKDNRGFTDTQYF
TRBJ2-5 | TRBD1 | 16 | TRBV3-1 | - | TGTGCCAGCAGCCTAAAGTCCGGGACAGCAGGGGAGACCCAGTACTTC | CASSLKSGTAGETQYF
TRBJ1-2 | TRBD1 | 15 | TRBV12-3/TRBV12-4 | few | TGTGCCAGCAGTCTTACCGACAGGGGCAACTATGGCTACACCTTC | CASSLTDRGNYGYTF
TRBJ1-2 | TRBD1 | 15 | TRBV2 | - | TGTGCCAGCAGTGAAACGACAGGGGCGAACTATGGCTACACCTTC | CASSETTGANYGYTF
TRBJ2-1 | - | 14 | TRBV30 | once | TGTGCCTGGGAGCCTGGGGTCTCCTACAATGAGCAGTTCTTC | CAWEPGVSYNEQFF
TRBJ2-2 | TRBD2 | 18 | TRBV5-1 | few | TGCGCCAGCAGCTGGCGACCCACTAGCGGGAGTAACACCGGGGAGCTGTTTTTT | CASSWRPTSGSNTGELFF
TRBJ2-3 | TRBD2 | 17 | TRBV15 | - | TGTGCCACCAGCAGAGTGGGCGGGGGGGTAAGCACAGATACGCAGTATTTT | CATSRVGGGVSTDTQYF
TRBJ2-3 | - | 14 | TRBV30 | - | TGTGCCTGGAGTGTGCGAGGGCGCACAGATACGCAGTATTTT | CAWSVRGRTDTQYF
TRBJ2-7 | - | 16 | TRBV7-2 | few | TGTGCCAGCAGCTCCCAGTCCCCCAGTTTGGGTAACGAGCAGTACTTC | CASSSQSPSLGNEQYF
TRBJ2-1 | TRBD2 | 15 | TRBV6-1 | few | TGTGCCAGCAGTGAAATGGGGACTAGCTTGGATGAGCAGTTCTTC | CASSEMGTSLDEQFF
TRBJ2-3 | TRBD1 | 13 | TRBV20-1 | - | TGCAGTGCTAGAGAATACAGGGGGGATACGCAGTATTTT | CSAREYRGDTQYF
TRBJ2-2 | TRBD2 | 16 | TRBV11-2 | - | TGTGCCAGCAGCTCTCCTAGCGGGAAGAACACCGGGGAGCTGTTTTTT | CASSSPSGKNTGELFF